This T cell receptor (beta chain) originates from a study of control samples from healthy donors and cancer patients. Libraries were prepared by immunoSEQ multiplex PCR; TCRdb keeps only in-frame clonotypes and omits some of them. The sample yields some 100,000 clones, about 92% seen once. Per germline, CDR1 SGHVS and CDR2 FQNEAQ. CDR3 length equals 18 residues. The ends lost 5 bases at V and 6 bases at J; junction bases unmatched: 19. The clonotype originates from a man younger than 35 in good health. Sequencing used blood. The V call is TRBV7-8, the J call TRBJ1-2; 9 positions match TRBD1. CDR3 residues: CASSQLATGGLKVNGYTF. The CDR3 nucleotides are TGTGCCAGCAGCCAACTAGCGACAGGGGGACTAAAAGTCAATGGCTACACCTTC.